This section outlines one T cell receptor beta chain sequence together with its context. The germline V gene encodes CDR1 SNHLY and CDR2 FYNNEI. The CDR3 length is 14 residues. The J segment lost 7 bases and the V segment lost 6 bases, leaving 10 bases of the junction unmatched. The sample originates from a study of cytotoxic CD8 clonotypes in ibrutinib-treated CLL. Sequenced by immunoSEQ multiplex PCR; TCRdb stores in-frame clones only, minus some. This repertoire shows 160,000 or so clones, about 84% found once; its top ten account for 4.6%. The sample in question was PBMCs, obtained after 24 months of ibrutinib treatment. The V call is TRBV2, the J call TRBJ2-5; 8 bases are a match to TRBD2. The sequence derives from a human donor with chronic lymphocytic leukemia. The CDR3 DNA follows: TGTGCCAGCAGGAAATCGGGACTAGTCGTGACCCAGTACTTC. It specifies CASRKSGLVVTQYF.